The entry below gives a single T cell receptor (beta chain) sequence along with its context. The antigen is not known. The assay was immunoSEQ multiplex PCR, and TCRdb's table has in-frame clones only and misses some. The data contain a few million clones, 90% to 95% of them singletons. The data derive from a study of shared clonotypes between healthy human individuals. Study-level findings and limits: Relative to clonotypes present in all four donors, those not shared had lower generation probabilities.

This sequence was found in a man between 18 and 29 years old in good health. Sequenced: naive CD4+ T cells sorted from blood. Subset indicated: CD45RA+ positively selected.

The CDR3, as DNA: TGTGCCGGGGAGGCGTCAACTAATGAAAAACTGTTTTTT. This translates into CAGEASTNEKLFF. The rearrangement links TRBV6-4 to TRBJ1-4; no clear D gene. The length of the CDR3 is 13 residues. CDR1 is MRHNA and CDR2 is SNTAGT in the germline V gene. Trimming cost V 11 bases and J 0 bases, with 10 bases left between them.